This TCR beta chain was recorded in a study of blood T cell repertoires in COVID-19. Background on the study: Material from acute and convalescent COVID-19 was sourced from the United States, Italy and Spain.

Trimming cost V 4 bases and J 5 bases; bases outside gene matches: 10. The CDR3 length is 16 residues. Germline lookup yields CDR1 MNHEY and CDR2 SVGEGT. Profiled with immunoSEQ multiplex PCR; TCRdb holds only in-frame clones, not every one. The sample holds about 200,000 clones, roughly 81% seen once. The sequencing input was peripheral blood. The TCR sequence derives from a woman older than 75 with acute or convalescent COVID-19. The chain couples TRBV6-2 or TRBV6-3 to TRBJ2-5; TRBD2 matches 10 bases. The CDR3 DNA is TGTGCCAGCAGTTCCTTACTAGCGGGAATTAGTGAGACCCAGTACTTC. Its protein product is CASSSLLAGISETQYF.